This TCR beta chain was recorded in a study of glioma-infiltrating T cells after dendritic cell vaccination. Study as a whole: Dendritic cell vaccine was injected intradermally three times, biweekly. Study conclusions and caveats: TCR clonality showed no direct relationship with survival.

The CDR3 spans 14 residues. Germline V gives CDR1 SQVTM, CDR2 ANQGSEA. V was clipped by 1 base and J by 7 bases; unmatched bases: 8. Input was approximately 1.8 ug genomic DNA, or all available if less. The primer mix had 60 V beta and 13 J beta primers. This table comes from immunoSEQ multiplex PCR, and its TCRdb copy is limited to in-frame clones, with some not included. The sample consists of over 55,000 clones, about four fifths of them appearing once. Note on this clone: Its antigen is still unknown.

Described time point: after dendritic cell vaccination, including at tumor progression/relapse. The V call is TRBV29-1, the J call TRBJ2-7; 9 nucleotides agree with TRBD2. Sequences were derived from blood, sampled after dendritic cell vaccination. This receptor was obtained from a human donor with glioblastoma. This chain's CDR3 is CSVEVSAGGLEQYF. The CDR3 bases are TGCAGCGTTGAAGTGTCGGCGGGGGGGCTTGAGCAGTACTTC.